This is a list of T cell receptor beta chains from one sample in a study of OX40 agonist ivuxolimab in advanced cancers. TCRdb's table, derived via immunoSEQ multiplex PCR, lists solely in-frame clones and lacks some. Of some 35,000 clones in the sample, 65% to 85% were seen once. Sequencing used CD4+ or CD8+ T cells sorted from blood, obtained in a trial of the OX40 agonist ivuxolimab. The source is an adult with an advanced solid tumor such as melanoma, head and neck, liver or kidney cancer. CDR3s include the opening cysteine and the closing phenylalanine or tryptophan. Each record gives: D gene, clone size, J gene, V gene, CDR3 protein, CDR3 DNA. The D gene is left open where the match is weak. Rows give clone size only sometimes, using once, few, many, or a class for an expanded clone.

-,-,TRBJ2-3,TRBV10-2,CASSEKTADTQYF,TGCGCCAGCAGTGAGAAGACGGCAGATACGCAGTATTTT
-,-,TRBJ2-2,TRBV4-1,CASSQGFAPNTGELFF,TGCGCCAGCAGCCAAGGATTCGCGCCGAACACCGGGGAGCTGTTTTTT
TRBD1,-,TRBJ2-7,TRBV7-9,CASSPTGGWIYEQYF,TGTGCCAGCAGCCCCACAGGGGGCTGGATCTACGAGCAGTACTTC
-,-,TRBJ2-7,TRBV6-6,CASSYSRGANYEQYF,TGTGCCAGCAGTTACTCGAGGGGGGCAAACTACGAGCAGTACTTC
-,-,TRBJ1-1,TRBV27,CASSLAGGPEAFF,TGTGCCAGCAGTTTAGCCGGGGGCCCCGAAGCTTTCTTT
-,-,TRBJ2-1,TRBV6-5,CASSYESGIGEQFF,TGTGCCAGCAGTTACGAGTCGGGGATAGGGGAGCAGTTCTTC
-,-,TRBJ2-3,TRBV9,CASSVDGGLSTDTQYF,TGTGCCAGCAGCGTAGATGGGGGCTTAAGCACAGATACGCAGTATTTT
-,-,TRBJ2-7,TRBV28,CASSSPDSKRYEQYF,TGTGCCAGCAGTTCACCGGACAGTAAGCGATACGAGCAGTACTTC
TRBD1,-,TRBJ1-1,TRBV10-3,CAISEGTGGRGTEAFF,TGTGCCATCAGTGAGGGGACAGGGGGCCGCGGAACTGAAGCTTTCTTT
-,-,TRBJ1-2,TRBV6-6,CASSYWEGGYYGYTF,TGTGCCAGCAGTTACTGGGAGGGCGGGTACTATGGCTACACCTTC
-,-,TRBJ2-3,TRBV6-1,CASKSLEGPTDTQYF,TGTGCCAGCAAATCACTAGAAGGGCCGACAGATACGCAGTATTTT
TRBD1,few,TRBJ1-5,TRBV19,CASSATGHGNQPQHF,TGTGCCAGTAGTGCGACAGGGCATGGCAATCAGCCCCAGCATTTT
-,few,TRBJ2-7,TRBV7-3,CASSLISGEQYF,TGTGCCAGCAGCTTAATCTCGGGCGAGCAGTACTTC
-,-,TRBJ1-2,TRBV13,CASSSTWTDYGYTF,TGTGCCAGCAGCAGCACCTGGACAGACTATGGCTACACCTTC
TRBD2,-,TRBJ2-7,TRBV6-1,CATSLAGGETHEQYF,TGTGCCACCTCACTGGCGGGGGGGGAGACCCACGAGCAGTACTTC
TRBD1,-,TRBJ2-7,TRBV19,CASSTGTGHYEQYF,TGTGCCAGTAGTACCGGGACAGGGCACTACGAGCAGTACTTC
TRBD2,-,TRBJ2-3,TRBV15,CATSREGTSGGSDTQYF,TGTGCCACCAGCAGAGAGGGGACTAGCGGGGGTTCAGATACGCAGTATTTT
TRBD2,-,TRBJ2-1,TRBV19,CASRLTSGDVQYNEQFF,TGTGCCAGTAGACTAACTAGCGGAGACGTTCAGTACAATGAGCAGTTCTTC